Listed below are T cell receptor beta chains from one sample, sequenced in a study of cytomegalovirus exposure and HLA in healthy donors. Assay: immunoSEQ multiplex PCR; the TCRdb copy retains only in-frame clones and omits some. The repertoire holds approximately 150,000 clones, with roughly four fifths as singletons. Source material: PBMCs. All receptors derive from a male donor in good health and CMV-seronegative. Each CDR3 is given with its conserved first and last residue. A D gene is named only where the DNA matches it firmly. Only part of the rows carry a size: once, few, many, or a class if the clone is expanded.

CDR3 DNA,CDR3 protein,V gene,J gene,D gene,clone size
TGTGCCAGCTTCGGCGGGAGGAACACCGGGGAGCTGTTTTTT,CASFGGRNTGELFF,TRBV6-5,TRBJ2-2,TRBD2,NA
TGCGCCAGCAGCGAAGACAGGGGGGCTTCTGGTGAAAAACTGTTTTTT,CASSEDRGASGEKLFF,TRBV5-1,TRBJ1-4,TRBD1,NA
TGCGCCAGCAGCCAAGTGGAGCTAGCGGGAGACCATGAGCAGTTCTTC,CASSQVELAGDHEQFF,TRBV4-3,TRBJ2-1,TRBD2,NA
TGTGCCAGCAGCTTGGGACAGGGGGCGTACAATGAGCAGTTCTTC,CASSLGQGAYNEQFF,TRBV5-4,TRBJ2-1,TRBD1,NA
TGTGCCAGCAGTGAAAAAAGGGACAGAATATTGACTTTC,CASSEKRDRILTF,TRBV6-1,TRBJ2-6,TRBD1,NA
TGTGCCAGCAGCAAAGAGGTCAGGGGGCGTAGCAATCAGCCCCAGCATTTT,CASSKEVRGRSNQPQHF,TRBV21-1,TRBJ1-5,NA,NA
TGTGCCAGCAGCTTGGCCCAGCTCTCCCGGCGGGGGGAGCTGTTTTTT,CASSLAQLSRRGELFF,TRBV5-6,TRBJ2-2,NA,few
TGCGCCAGCAGCGAGCGTACAGGGGGTCTGAACACTGAAGCTTTCTTT,CASSERTGGLNTEAFF,TRBV5-1,TRBJ1-1,TRBD1,NA
TGTGCCAGCTCACTCGGACAGGGCGACGAGCAGTACTTC,CASSLGQGDEQYF,TRBV18,TRBJ2-7,TRBD1,NA
TGTGCCTGGAGCGGACTAGCGGGAGCCGCACAAGAGACCCAGTACTTC,CAWSGLAGAAQETQYF,TRBV30,TRBJ2-5,TRBD2,few
TGTGCCAGCAGCTTAGAACAGGGGGCCGGCTACGAGCAGTACTTC,CASSLEQGAGYEQYF,TRBV7-9,TRBJ2-7,TRBD1,NA
TGCGCCAGCAGCCAAGTGGGTAGCGGTATTGAGCACACCGGGGAGCTGTTTTTT,CASSQVGSGIEHTGELFF,TRBV4-3,TRBJ2-2,NA,NA
TGCGCCAGCAGCGTTACGGTCTATAATGAAAAACTGTTTTTT,CASSVTVYNEKLFF,TRBV4-3,TRBJ1-4,NA,NA
TGTGCCAGCAGTTTTCGGGGGATTTCTCTTCCCTACGAGCAGTACTTC,CASSFRGISLPYEQYF,TRBV28,TRBJ2-7,NA,NA
TGTGCCAGCAGCCTTACTAGCGGGGGGGCCTACAATGAGCAGTTCTTC,CASSLTSGGAYNEQFF,TRBV11-2,TRBJ2-1,TRBD2,NA
TGTGCCAGCAGCCAGGGGGGTGGGGGCGAGCAGTACTTC,CASSQGGGGEQYF,TRBV28,TRBJ2-7,NA,NA
TGTGCCAGCAGTGAATGGGACAGGGGTAACTATGGCTACACCTTC,CASSEWDRGNYGYTF,TRBV25-1,TRBJ1-2,TRBD1,once
TGCAGCGGGACGGGGACAGGGATGAACACTGAAGCTTTCTTT,CSGTGTGMNTEAFF,TRBV29-1,TRBJ1-1,TRBD1,NA
TGTGCCAGCAGCCAGGCCGGGACAGGGATAGGTGAAAAACTGTTTTTT,CASSQAGTGIGEKLFF,TRBV7-2,TRBJ1-4,TRBD1,NA
TGTGCCAGTAGTATGGCGCGGGAGGGCCTCTGGGAGCAGTACTTC,CASSMAREGLWEQYF,TRBV19,TRBJ2-7,TRBD2,few
TGTGCCAGCAGCCCCCCGGGGGGCAGTTCTAATGAAAAACTGTTTTTT,CASSPPGGSSNEKLFF,TRBV11-2,TRBJ1-4,NA,NA
TGTGCCAGCAGTCAGGTGGACAGGAGCTCCTACGAGCAGTACTTC,CASSQVDRSSYEQYF,TRBV6-5,TRBJ2-7,TRBD1,NA
TGCGCCAGCAGCTCGTCCGGGGTATCTAATGAAAAACTGTTTTTT,CASSSSGVSNEKLFF,TRBV5-1,TRBJ1-4,NA,NA
TGTGCCAGCAGCTTACCAGTCGCAGGGGGAACCTACGAGCAGTACTTC,CASSLPVAGGTYEQYF,TRBV7-2,TRBJ2-7,TRBD1,NA
TGTGCCACCTCTCATAGCTACAATGAGCAGTTCTTC,CATSHSYNEQFF,TRBV2,TRBJ2-1,NA,NA
TGTGCCAGCAGCCCCCCCGGGACTAGCTACAATGAGCAGTTCTTC,CASSPPGTSYNEQFF,TRBV11-2,TRBJ2-1,TRBD2,few
TGTGCCAGTAGTATGAAGCCGAGCGGGGGGAATGAGCAGTTCTTC,CASSMKPSGGNEQFF,TRBV19,TRBJ2-1,TRBD2,NA
TGTGCCAGCAGTTTATTCCAGGGGAGCTCCTACGAGCAGTACTTC,CASSLFQGSSYEQYF,TRBV27,TRBJ2-7,NA,NA
TGTGCCAGCAGTTTCTGCCTAGCGGGAGCTACGTACCAAAACATTCAGTACTTC,CASSFCLAGATYQNIQYF,TRBV28,TRBJ2-4,TRBD2,NA
TGTGCCAGCAGCGTAGGACAGGGCGCTGGAAACACCATATATTTT,CASSVGQGAGNTIYF,TRBV9,TRBJ1-3,TRBD1,NA
TGTGCCAGCAGCCGGGACAGGGGTGAAAAACTGTTTTTT,CASSRDRGEKLFF,TRBV7-2,TRBJ1-4,TRBD1,NA
TGTGCCAGCAGCTCGGACTGGTCTGCCGGGGAGCTGTTTTTT,CASSSDWSAGELFF,TRBV7-9,TRBJ2-2,NA,NA
TGTGCCAGCAGCAAAAGACCAGCGGACCTCACCACAGATACGCAGTATTTT,CASSKRPADLTTDTQYF,TRBV21-1,TRBJ2-3,NA,NA
TGTGCCAGTAGTCCACTCAGGGAATTCGGCTACACCTTC,CASSPLREFGYTF,TRBV19,TRBJ1-2,NA,NA
TGTGCCACCAGCAGAAAACAGGGGGGACGTAATGGCTACACCTTC,CATSRKQGGRNGYTF,TRBV15,TRBJ1-2,TRBD1,NA